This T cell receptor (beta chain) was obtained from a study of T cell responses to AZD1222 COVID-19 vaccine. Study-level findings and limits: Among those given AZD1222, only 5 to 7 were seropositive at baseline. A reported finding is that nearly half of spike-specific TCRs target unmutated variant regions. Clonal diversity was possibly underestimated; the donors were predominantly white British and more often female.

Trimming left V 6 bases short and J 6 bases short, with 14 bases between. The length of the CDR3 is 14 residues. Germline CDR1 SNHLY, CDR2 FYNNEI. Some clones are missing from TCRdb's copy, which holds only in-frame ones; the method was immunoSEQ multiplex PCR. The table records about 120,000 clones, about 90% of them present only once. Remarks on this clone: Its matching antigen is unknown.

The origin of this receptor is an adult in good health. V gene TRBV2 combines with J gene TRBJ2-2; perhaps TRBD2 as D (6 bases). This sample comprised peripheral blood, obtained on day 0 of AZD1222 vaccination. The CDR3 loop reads CASREHSGPGELFF. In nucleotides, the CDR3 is TGTGCCAGCAGGGAGCATAGCGGACCCGGGGAGCTGTTTTTT.